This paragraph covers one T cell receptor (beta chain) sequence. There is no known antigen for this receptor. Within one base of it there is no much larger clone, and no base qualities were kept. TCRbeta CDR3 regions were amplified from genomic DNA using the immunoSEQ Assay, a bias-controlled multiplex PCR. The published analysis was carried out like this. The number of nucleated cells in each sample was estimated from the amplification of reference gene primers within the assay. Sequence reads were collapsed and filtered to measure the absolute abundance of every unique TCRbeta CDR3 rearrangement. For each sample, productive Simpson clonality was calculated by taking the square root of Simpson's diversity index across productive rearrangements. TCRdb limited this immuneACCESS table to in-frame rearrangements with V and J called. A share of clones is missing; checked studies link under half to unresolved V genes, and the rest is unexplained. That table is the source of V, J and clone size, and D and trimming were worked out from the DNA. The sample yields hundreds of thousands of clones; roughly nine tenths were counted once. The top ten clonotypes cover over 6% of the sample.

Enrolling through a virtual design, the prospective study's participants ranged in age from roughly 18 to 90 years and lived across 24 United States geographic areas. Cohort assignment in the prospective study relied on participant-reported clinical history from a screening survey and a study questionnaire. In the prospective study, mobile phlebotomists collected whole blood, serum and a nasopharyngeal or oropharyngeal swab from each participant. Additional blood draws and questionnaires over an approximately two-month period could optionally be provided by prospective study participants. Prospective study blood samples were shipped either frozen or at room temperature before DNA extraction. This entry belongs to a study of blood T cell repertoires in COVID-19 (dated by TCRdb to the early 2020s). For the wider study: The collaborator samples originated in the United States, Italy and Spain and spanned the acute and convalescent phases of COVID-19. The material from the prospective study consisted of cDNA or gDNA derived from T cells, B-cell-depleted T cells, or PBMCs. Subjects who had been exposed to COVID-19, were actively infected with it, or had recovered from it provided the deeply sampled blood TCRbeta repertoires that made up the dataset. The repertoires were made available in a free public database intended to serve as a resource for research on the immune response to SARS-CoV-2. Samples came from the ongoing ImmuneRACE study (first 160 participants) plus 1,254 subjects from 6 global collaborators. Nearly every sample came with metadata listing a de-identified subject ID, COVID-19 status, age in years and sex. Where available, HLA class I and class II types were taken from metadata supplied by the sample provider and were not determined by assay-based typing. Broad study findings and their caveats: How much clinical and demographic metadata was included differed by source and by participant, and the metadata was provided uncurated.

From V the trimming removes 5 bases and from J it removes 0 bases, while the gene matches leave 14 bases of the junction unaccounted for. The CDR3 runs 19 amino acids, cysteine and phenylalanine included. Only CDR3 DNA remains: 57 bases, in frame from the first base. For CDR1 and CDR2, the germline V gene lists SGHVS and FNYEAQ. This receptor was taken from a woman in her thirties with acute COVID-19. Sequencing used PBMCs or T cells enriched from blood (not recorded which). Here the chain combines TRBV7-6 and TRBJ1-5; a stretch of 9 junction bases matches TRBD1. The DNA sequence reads TGTGCCAGCAGCACAATACCGGGACAGGGAGTTCATAGCAATCAGCCCCAGCATTTT. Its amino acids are CASSTIPGQGVHSNQPQHF.